Included here is one TCR beta chain sequence, with context. Its target is unknown. The record originates from a study of T cell repertoires in cytomegalovirus infection. On the study more broadly: It was recently identified HLA-C-restricted and well-studied HLA-B-restricted CMV epitopes that the study used. From public TCR beta signatures came an indication of both CMV infection and matching HLA type. Study outcomes and limitations: Ex vivo, HLA-C-restricted CMV-specific TCR beta clonotypes prevailed over the rest of the response. People with CMV and the relevant HLA were identified by cumulative public TCR beta family frequency.

TCRdb independently ran MiXCR on the reads; one entry per CDR3 protein. The sample yields 640,000 or so distinct CDR3 sequences, roughly a third seen once. This clonotype originated in a human donor in good health (CMV status not recorded). Some clones in this sample may be carry-over from other donors' samples. The sequencing used cultured PBMCs, collected from culture after CMV antigen stimulation.

The CDR3 DNA follows: TGTGCCAGCAGTCCAACTAGCGCCCGCTCCTACAATGAGCAGTTCTTC. Translated: CASSPTSARSYNEQFF. The chain has TRBV12-3 or TRBV12-4 and TRBJ2-1, with 7 bases matching TRBD2. This CDR3 spans 16 amino acids. V shed 5 bases, J shed 0 bases, and the junction held 7 bases outside the gene matches.